The following is a T cell receptor (beta chain) sequence with its context. This specimen comes from a study of blood T cell repertoires in COVID-19. The length of the CDR3 is 18 residues. The data were produced by immunoSEQ multiplex PCR, yet TCRdb's version contains in-frame clones alone and is incomplete. This table holds tens of thousands of clones, about nine tenths found once. The chain recombines TRBV21-1 with TRBJ2-3; the listed D gene, TRBD2, was not tested against the DNA. TRBV21-1 is deemed a pseudogene. The sample taken for sequencing was peripheral blood. This TCR was sampled from a man aged 65 to 79 with active or convalescent COVID-19. The CDR3 spells CASSKLVSEERPTDTQYF. CDR3 nucleotide sequence: TGTGCCAGCAGCAAATTAGTAAGTGAGGAGCGGCCCACAGATACGCAGTATTTT.